The clone carrying this T cell receptor (beta chain) came up a few times. Its antigen is currently unknown. Trimming pared 6 bases from V and 4 bases from J, leaving 9 bases between. In germline, CDR1 is MNHEY, CDR2 SMNVEV (reference sequence). The CDR3 has 12 amino acids. This record belongs to a study of cytomegalovirus exposure and HLA in healthy donors. Study-wide results and limits: According to a subsequent analysis, TCR clusters identified in the first cohort showed a tendency to co-occur across the roughly 110 validation repertoires.

Libraries were prepared by immunoSEQ multiplex PCR; TCRdb keeps only in-frame clonotypes and omits some of them. The sample lists hundreds of thousands of clones; around nine tenths were seen once. This clonotype was sampled from a woman aged 18-29 years in good health and CMV-seropositive. The chain carries TRBV27 and TRBJ1-2; TRBD1 is a possible D gene (5 bases). Sequenced input: PBMCs. The CDR3 coding sequence is TGTGCCAGCAGGGAGGGGACCTATGGCTACACCTTC. This codes for CASREGTYGYTF.